The 27 T cell receptor beta chains below were found in one sample sequenced in a study of graft-versus-host responses after intestinal transplantation. Researchers processed graft tissue to release intraepithelial and lamina propria lymphocytes. Clones were read by immunoSEQ multiplex PCR, and TCRdb kept only the in-frame ones, dropping some. This table holds 9,500 to 15,000 clones, roughly 77% found once. The source was ileum tissue, collected more than 140 days after intestinal transplantation. The source is a human patient who received an intestinal transplant, so some T cells may come from the graft donor.

V gene TRBV4-1 combines with J gene TRBJ2-5, with D uncertain. This CDR3 is built from 12 residues. Germline CDR1 is MGHRA and CDR2 is YSYEKL. V lost 7 bases, J lost 1 base, and 7 bases lay in between. The CDR3 coding sequence is TGCGCCAGCAAACCAGGCCAAGAGACCCAGTACTTC. Its protein is CASKPGQETQYF.

There are a few counts of this clone. The chain recombines TRBV4-2 with TRBJ2-7; 9 bases agree with TRBD2. CDR3 size: 15 residues. In germline, CDR1 is LGHNA, CDR2 YNFKEQ. Germline trimming cut 0 bases from V and 5 bases from J; bases unmatched to any gene: 5. CDR3 coding DNA: TGTGCCAGCAGCCAAGATCGCGGGGGGGCTAACGAGCAGTACTTC. Protein sequence: CASSQDRGGANEQYF.

The chain employs TRBV30 and TRBJ1-5; 7 bases line up with TRBD1. Per germline, CDR1 GTSNPN and CDR2 SVGIG (reference sequence). V lost 3 bases, J lost 7 bases, and 3 bases stayed unmatched. This CDR3 is built from 12 residues. The CDR3, as DNA: TGTGCCTGGAGCGACAGGGCCCAGCCCCAGCATTTT. Translating it yields CAWSDRAQPQHF.

The chain recombines TRBV27 with TRBJ2-5; TRBD2 matches at 11 bases. CDR1 MNHEY and CDR2 SMNVEV come from the germline V gene (reference sequence). After removal of 6 bases from V and 5 bases from J, the junction contained 11 bases not matched to a gene. The length of the CDR3 is 16 residues. The CDR3 coding sequence is TGTGCCAGCAGCTACTTAGCGGGAGGGCTGATGGAGACCCAGTACTTC. It translates to CASSYLAGGLMETQYF.

The V gene is TRBV18, the J gene TRBJ1-4, with TRBD1 matching 8 bases. V shed 1 base and J 10 bases; nucleotides not matched to a gene: 8. CDR1 is KGHSH and CDR2 is LQKENI in the germline V gene. The CDR3 extends over 15 amino acids. The CDR3 here is CASSPLDRAGGKLFF. As DNA, the CDR3 is TGTGCCAGCTCACCACTGGACAGGGCGGGTGGAAAACTGTTTTTT.

The chain employs TRBV5-1 and TRBJ2-5, with D possibly matching TRBD1 (6 bases). V was shortened by 7 bases and J by 4 bases, with 17 bases between the two germline ends. This CDR3 is built from 14 residues. Germline CDR1 and CDR2: SGHRS and YFSETQ. CDR3 protein: CASCGQGITETQYF. The CDR3 bases are TGCGCCAGCTGCGGTCAGGGGATCACAGAGACCCAGTACTTC.

The V and J genes are TRBV4-1 and TRBJ2-5; 10 bases align to TRBD2. The germline CDR1 and CDR2 sequences are MGHRA and YSYEKL. V lost 6 bases, J lost 2 bases, and 15 bases stayed unmatched. The CDR3 is made up of 18 amino acids. This CDR3 is CASSPSGMPAGGQETQYF. For the CDR3, the DNA is TGCGCCAGCAGTCCAAGTGGTATGCCAGCGGGGGGGCAAGAGACCCAGTACTTC.

V and J are TRBV7-9 and TRBJ2-7; no clear D gene. Deletions cut 4 bases from V and 4 bases from J, with 17 bases between. The CDR3 is made up of 15 amino acids. CDR1 is SEHNR, CDR2 FQNEAQ, per germline (reference sequence). The CDR3 is CASSSPPGLLYEQYF. CDR3 DNA sequence: TGTGCCAGCAGCTCCCCCCCGGGTCTTCTGTACGAGCAGTACTTC.

The CDR3 DNA reads as TGTGCCAGTAGCCTCTCGGACAGGGGGACCTACGAGCAGTACTTC. This encodes CASSLSDRGTYEQYF. The chain couples TRBV19 to TRBJ2-7, with 10 positions matching TRBD1. Trimming took 6 bases from V and 2 from J; bases not matched to a gene: 7. This CDR3 region has 15 residues. From germline, CDR1 is LNHDA and CDR2 SQIVND (reference sequence). Drawing the rest from reference TRBV19 and TRBJ2-7, the complete variable domain is DGGITQSPKYLFRKEGQNVTLSCEQNLNHDAMYWYRQDPGQGLRLIYYSQIVNDFQKGDIAEGYSVSREKKESFPLTVTSAQKNPTAFYLCASSLSDRGTYEQYFGPGTRLTVT.

CDR3 loop: CASSPPLAGNSYEQYF. The CDR3 coding sequence is TGTGCCAGCAGCCCACCCCTAGCGGGGAACTCGTACGAGCAGTACTTC. The chain carries TRBV28 and TRBJ2-7, with 9 bases matching TRBD2. Germline V gene lookup returns CDR1 MDHEN and CDR2 SYDVKM. Trimming at V came to 6 bases and at J to 4 bases, leaving 13 bases not matched to a gene. The CDR3 runs 16 residues. Together with reference TRBV28 and TRBJ2-7, the CDR3 gives the full variable domain: DVKVTQSSRYLVKRTGEKVFLECVQDMDHENMFWYRQDPGLGLRLIYFSYDVKMKEKGDIPEGYSVSREKKERFSLILESASTNQTSMYLCASSPPLAGNSYEQYFGPGTRLTVT.

The V and J genes are TRBV28 and TRBJ2-3; 8 bases are a match to TRBD2. The CDR3 spans 17 residues. The junction had 14 bases not matched to a gene; V was cut back by 6 bases and J by 3 bases. From germline, CDR1 is MDHEN and CDR2 SYDVKM. CDR3 amino acids: CASSPQVREAGTDTQYF. The DNA of the CDR3 is TGTGCCAGCAGCCCCCAGGTGCGGGAGGCGGGGACAGATACGCAGTATTTT.

The chain couples TRBV27 to TRBJ1-4, with D maybe TRBD1 (6 bases). V lost 5 bases to trimming and J lost 5 bases, with 15 bases between them. In germline, CDR1 is MNHEY, CDR2 SMNVEV (reference sequence). The CDR3 is 15 amino acids. CDR3 nucleotide sequence: TGTGCCAGCAGTCCGCACAGGGTAGGGAATGAAAAACTGTTTTTT. This sequence encodes CASSPHRVGNEKLFF.

V gene TRBV7-9 combines with J gene TRBJ2-1; D might be TRBD2 (5 bases). Germline CDR1 reads SEHNR; CDR2 reads FQNEAQ (reference sequence). V was clipped by 6 bases and J by 7 bases, with 13 bases between them. The CDR3 covers 13 residues. The chain's CDR3 is CASSLRRGNEQFF. The CDR3 DNA sequence: TGTGCCAGCAGTCTTCGGAGAGGGAATGAGCAGTTCTTC.

The rearrangement links TRBV7-8 to TRBJ2-7; 7 nucleotides line up with TRBD2. V lost 11 bases, J lost 3 bases, and 7 bases stayed unmatched. Per germline, CDR1 SGHVS and CDR2 FQNEAQ. The CDR3 sequence is 12 residues long. CDR3 region: CASGGSNYEQYF. For the CDR3, the DNA is TGTGCCTCGGGCGGGAGCAACTACGAGCAGTACTTC.

A few counts support this clone. This CDR3 is CASSRTMGLFNSPLHF. The CDR3, as DNA: TGCGCCAGCAGCCGGACAATGGGTTTATTTAATTCACCCCTCCACTTT. The chain carries TRBV4-1 and TRBJ1-6, with D possibly TRBD1 on 5 matching bases. CDR1 is MGHRA and CDR2 is YSYEKL in the germline V gene. This CDR3 has 16 residues. Trimming took off 4 bases at V and 6 bases at J, with 16 bases between the two ends.

Only one count was recorded for this clone. Distinct nucleotide sequences in the sample also encode this CDR3. This chain links TRBV9 with TRBJ1-4; D not resolved. From germline, CDR1 is SGDLS and CDR2 YYNGEE. Trimming stripped 3 bases from V and 0 bases from J, with 6 bases between. CDR3 length: 14 amino acids. CDR3 region: CASSEGATNEKLFF. The CDR3, as DNA: TGTGCCAGCAGCGAGGGAGCAACTAATGAAAAACTGTTTTTT.

This sequence joins TRBV5-4 and TRBJ2-1, with 8 bases matching TRBD2. The V and J ends lost 2 bases and 7 bases, in that order; junction bases with no gene match: 8. The CDR3 has 15 residues. Looked up from germline, CDR1 is SGHNT and CDR2 is YYREEE (reference sequence). The chain's CDR3 is CASSFPGLDGNEQFF. CDR3 DNA: TGTGCCAGCAGCTTCCCGGGACTAGACGGAAATGAGCAGTTCTTC.

The V gene is TRBV5-5, the J gene TRBJ2-7; the D gene is possibly TRBD1 (6 bases). The CDR3 has 13 residues. Trimming took 2 bases from V and 2 from J, leaving 8 bases between them. The germline V gene has CDR1 SGHKS and CDR2 YYEKEE (reference sequence). The CDR3 sequence is CASSLGTTYEQYF. The CDR3 region has the DNA TGTGCCAGCAGCTTAGGGACAACCTACGAGCAGTACTTC.

This clone was observed a few times. The rearrangement joins TRBV20-1 to TRBJ2-7; TRBD1 might be the D (5 bases). This CDR3 region has 11 residues. The ends were cut back, 7 bases at V and 3 bases at J, with 10 bases in the middle. Germline assignment: CDR1 DFQATT and CDR2 SNEGSKA (reference sequence). CDR3 sequence: CSGTPYYEQYF. CDR3 in DNA: TGCAGTGGGACACCGTACTACGAGCAGTACTTC.

The chain links TRBV7-3 to TRBJ2-1; 9 bases map to TRBD2. CDR1 SGHTA and CDR2 FQGTGA come from the germline V gene. CDR3 size: 14 residues. The junction had 3 bases not matched to a gene; V was cut back by 2 bases and J by 7 bases. The CDR3 DNA reads TGTGCCAGCAGCTTAGCGGGAGGGCTGAATGAGCAGTTCTTC. Amino acid sequence: CASSLAGGLNEQFF. Based on the CDR3 plus reference TRBV7-3 and TRBJ2-1, the full variable domain is GAGVSQTPSNKVTEKGKYVELRCDPISGHTALYWYRQSLGQGPEFLIYFQGTGAADDSGLPNDRFFAVRPEGSVSTLKIQRTERGDSAVYLCASSLAGGLNEQFFGPGTRLTVL.

This clone is deemed medium-sized (0.01 to 0.1%). The chain couples TRBV5-1 to TRBJ2-7; 8 bases align to TRBD1. In germline, CDR1 is SGHRS, CDR2 YFSETQ. Germline trimming cut 0 bases from V and 1 base from J; bases unmatched to any gene: 6. This CDR3 is 16 amino acids long. In DNA, the CDR3 is TGCGCCAGCAGCTTGGCGGGACAGGTTCAGTCCTACGAGCAGTACTTC. Its protein product is CASSLAGQVQSYEQYF.

The gene calls are TRBV18 and TRBJ1-2; no reliable D call. Germline V CDR1 and CDR2: KGHSH, LQKENI. V dropped 3 bases and J dropped 4 bases, with 27 bases sitting between them. The CDR3 is 19 amino acids. As DNA, the CDR3 is TGTGCCAGCTCACCCCGCCGGATGGTTGGGCGCCCGGTTACCTATGGCTACACCTTC. Protein: CASSPRRMVGRPVTYGYTF.

CDR3: CASSELAGTGELFF. In DNA, the CDR3 is TGTGCCAGCAGTGAACTAGCGGGCACCGGGGAGCTGTTTTTT. The rearrangement links TRBV6-1 to TRBJ2-2, with 8 nucleotides matching TRBD2. V shed 2 bases and J 4 bases; nucleotides not matched to a gene: 0. The germline V gene encodes CDR1 MNHNS and CDR2 SASEGT. The CDR3 loop spans 14 amino acids.

The chain joins TRBV4-2 to TRBJ2-7; the match to TRBD2 covers 13 bases. The trim removed 1 base at V and 3 bases at J, leaving 0 bases unmatched. In germline, CDR1 is LGHNA, CDR2 YNFKEQ. CDR3 length: 15 residues. As DNA, the CDR3 is TGTGCCAGCAGCCAAGGACTAGCGGGGGGCTACGAGCAGTACTTC. Protein sequence: CASSQGLAGGYEQYF.

CDR3 protein: CASGFKSQVGGFFEQPQHF. The CDR3 DNA sequence: TGTGCTAGTGGTTTCAAATCCCAAGTGGGGGGATTCTTCGAACAGCCCCAGCATTTT. The chain is built from TRBV12-5 and TRBJ1-5, with D maybe TRBD1 (5 bases). This CDR3 spans 19 amino acids. V lost 3 bases, J lost 7 bases, and 28 bases lay in between. Germline CDR1 and CDR2: LGHNT and FRNRAP.

This clone turned up a few times. This rearrangement joins TRBV7-2 to TRBJ2-3; D possibly corresponds to TRBD2 (6 bases). V dropped 2 bases and J dropped 6 bases, with 9 bases sitting between them. Germline values: CDR1 SGHTA, CDR2 FQGNSA. The CDR3 is made up of 13 amino acids. CDR3 sequence: CASSLSGPDTQYF. CDR3 sequence (DNA): TGTGCCAGCAGCTTAAGCGGGCCGGATACGCAGTATTTT.

This chain uses TRBV11-2 with TRBJ2-3; weak D call: TRBD1 (5 bases). The CDR3 has 15 residues. Germline V CDR1 and CDR2: SGHAT, FQNNGV. The V gene lost 5 bases and the J gene lost 5 bases, with 17 bases spanning the gap. CDR3 amino acids: CASSPHPQGKDTQYF. CDR3 coding DNA: TGTGCCAGCAGCCCACACCCTCAGGGCAAAGATACGCAGTATTTT.